Each of the 20 T cell receptor beta chains below was sequenced from the same sample in a study of blood T cell repertoires in COVID-19. Assay: immunoSEQ multiplex PCR; the TCRdb copy retains only in-frame clones and omits some. This repertoire shows a few hundred thousand clones, roughly 88% found once; its top ten account for roughly 4.3%. Input material: PBMCs or T cells enriched from blood (not recorded which). These receptors were obtained from a woman aged 25 to 39 who had recovered from COVID-19.

The V and J genes are TRBV28 and TRBJ1-2, with TRBD1 identical over 7 bases. Germline loops: CDR1 MDHEN, CDR2 SYDVKM. This CDR3 has 18 residues. Trimming removed 6 bases from V and 0 bases from J; junction bases left unmatched: 16. The CDR3 coding sequence is TGTGCCAGCAGCCTAAATACACCCTGGGGGACAGCTAACTATGGCTACACCTTC. This translates into CASSLNTPWGTANYGYTF.

V and J are TRBV11-2 and TRBJ1-5; 7 bases fit TRBD1. V lost 3 bases to trimming and J lost 5 bases; unmatched junction nucleotides: 4. CDR3 length: 14 amino acids. The V gene's germline CDR1 is SGHAT and CDR2 FQNNGV. CDR3: CASSFTGVDQPQHF. DNA for the CDR3: TGTGCCAGCAGCTTTACAGGGGTTGATCAGCCCCAGCATTTT.

The V call is TRBV6-5, the J call TRBJ1-2, with 9 bases that match TRBD1. This CDR3 contains 14 residues. Germline trimming cut 6 bases from V and 0 bases from J; bases unmatched to any gene: 2. Germline CDR1 MNHEY, CDR2 SVGAGI. CDR3 sequence (DNA): TGTGCCAGCAGGGACAGGGGAGCTAACTATGGCTACACCTTC. Translating gives CASRDRGANYGYTF.

V gene TRBV11-2 combines with J gene TRBJ1-1, with a possible D match to TRBD1 (5 bases). V was cut by 2 bases and J by 1 base, with 8 bases left in between. Looked up from germline, CDR1 is SGHAT and CDR2 is FQNNGV. The CDR3 runs to 14 residues. CDR3 amino acids: CASSLRGANTEAFF. The CDR3 DNA sequence: TGTGCCAGCAGCTTACGTGGGGCGAACACTGAAGCTTTCTTT.

This clone has just a few counts. The chain combines TRBV7-3 with TRBJ2-5; 9 nucleotides line up with TRBD2. Germline V CDR1 and CDR2: SGHTA, FQGTGA. Germline trimming cut 3 bases from V and 5 bases from J; bases unmatched to any gene: 1. CDR3 length: 13 amino acids. The CDR3 DNA reads TGTGCCAGCAGCTTGCGGGAGGGGGAGACCCAGTACTTC. This codes for CASSLREGETQYF.

This chain connects TRBV19 to TRBJ2-3; D may be TRBD2 (6 bases). The CDR3 totals 16 residues. The germline CDR1 and CDR2 sequences are LNHDA and SQIVND (reference sequence). Trimming took off 7 bases at V and 6 bases at J, with 23 bases between the two ends. The CDR3 region has the DNA TGTGCCAGTACCCCCCCGGGGAGGACCGGACGGGATACGCAGTATTTT. It codes for CASTPPGRTGRDTQYF.

V is TRBV7-9 and J is TRBJ2-1; 7 nucleotides agree with TRBD1. CDR1 is SEHNR, CDR2 FQNEAQ, per germline (reference sequence). V dropped 3 bases and J dropped 5; count of bases not matched to a gene: 1. This CDR3 comprises 13 residues. In DNA form, the CDR3 reads TGTGCCAGCAGCTTCACAGGGGACAATGAGCAGTTCTTC. Protein sequence: CASSFTGDNEQFF.

V and J are TRBV27 and TRBJ2-1; D remains unclear. Trimming pared 2 bases from V and 9 bases from J, leaving 17 bases between. The CDR3 extends over 15 amino acids. In germline, CDR1 is MNHEY, CDR2 SMNVEV (reference sequence). The chain's CDR3 is CASSLRGTSRGEQFF. Written as DNA, the CDR3 is TGTGCCAGCAGTTTAAGAGGAACAAGTCGTGGTGAGCAGTTCTTC.

This chain links TRBV4-1 with TRBJ1-2; D possibly corresponds to TRBD1 (5 bases). V lost 5 bases to trimming and J lost 9 bases, with 25 bases between them. This CDR3 is built from 16 residues. Germline V gene lookup returns CDR1 MGHRA and CDR2 YSYEKL. The CDR3 is CASSERPADTLISYTF. As DNA, the CDR3 is TGCGCCAGCAGCGAACGCCCCGCGGACACCCTCATAAGCTACACCTTC.

This sequence joins TRBV9 and TRBJ1-2; D gene unclear. V was clipped by 0 bases and J by 5 bases, with 14 bases between them. From germline, CDR1 is SGDLS and CDR2 YYNGEE. The CDR3 is 15 amino acids. CDR3 sequence (DNA): TGTGCCAGCAGCGTAGGAGTCGGGATAGGGTATGGCTACACCTTC. This gives the protein CASSVGVGIGYGYTF.

The rearrangement uses TRBV11-1 and TRBJ1-4; D may be TRBD1 (5 bases). Per germline, CDR1 SGHAT and CDR2 FQDESV (reference sequence). This CDR3 has 15 amino acids. V shed 5 bases and J shed 1 base, with 11 bases lying between them. This CDR3 reads CASSGRGETNEKLFF. In nucleotides, the CDR3 is TGTGCCAGCAGCGGGCGGGGCGAAACTAATGAAAAACTGTTTTTT.

In its sample, this clone was seen once. V gene TRBV2 combines with J gene TRBJ2-7; D is perhaps TRBD2 (5 bases). V was clipped by 6 bases and J by 3 bases, with 9 bases between them. This CDR3 has 12 residues. The germline gives CDR1 SNHLY, CDR2 FYNNEI. CDR3 residues: CASRGGFYEQYF. For the CDR3, the DNA is TGTGCCAGCAGGGGCGGGTTCTACGAGCAGTACTTC.

This clone was picked up one time. The J gene is TRBJ2-2, the V gene TRBV5-1; the match to TRBD1 covers 8 bases. The CDR3 consists of 17 residues. Looked up from germline, CDR1 is SGHRS and CDR2 is YFSETQ. The V and J ends lost 2 bases and 0 bases, in that order; junction bases with no gene match: 6. The CDR3 reads CASSFGTRGPNTGELFF. CDR3 DNA sequence: TGCGCCAGCAGCTTTGGCACCAGGGGGCCGAACACCGGGGAGCTGTTTTTT.

This clone was recorded only once. The chain joins TRBV7-9 to TRBJ1-1; D call uncertain. In germline, CDR1 is SEHNR, CDR2 FQNEAQ (reference sequence). CDR3 length: 14 amino acids. Trimming took off 2 bases at V and 4 bases at J, with 11 bases between the two ends. Written as DNA, the CDR3 is TGTGCCAGCAGCTTACCCGGGGATGGCACTGAAGCTTTCTTT. It is translated as CASSLPGDGTEAFF.

This clone appeared a single time. The J gene is TRBJ2-2, the V gene TRBV29-1; D unclear. Germline assignment: CDR1 SQVTM and CDR2 ANQGSEA. The CDR3 is 14 residues long. Trimming took 6 bases from V and 4 from J, leaving 15 bases between them. DNA of the CDR3: TGCAGCGTACGACTCACCGCGACCACCGGGGAGCTGTTTTTT. Protein product: CSVRLTATTGELFF.

This rearrangement joins TRBV6-4 to TRBJ1-5; TRBD1 matches at 12 bases. The CDR3 has 18 residues. Germline values: CDR1 MRHNA, CDR2 SNTAGT. Unmatched junction bases numbered 11, after V lost 6 bases and J lost 2 bases. CDR3 amino acids: CASSRDRGRWFGNQPQHF. CDR3 sequence (DNA): TGTGCCAGCAGCCGGGACAGGGGGCGATGGTTTGGCAATCAGCCCCAGCATTTT.

The rearrangement uses TRBV19 and TRBJ1-5; 11 nucleotides align to TRBD1. Germline loops: CDR1 LNHDA, CDR2 SQIVND (reference sequence). V was pared by 0 bases and J by 4 bases, with 8 bases of the junction left unmatched. The CDR3 runs 18 residues. CDR3 nucleotides: TGTGCCAGTAGTATAGATATTGGGACAGGGGGATGGAATCAGCCCCAGCATTTT. The encoded protein is CASSIDIGTGGWNQPQHF.

The chain employs TRBV28 and TRBJ2-1; 10 nucleotides align to TRBD1. From germline, CDR1 is MDHEN and CDR2 SYDVKM. The CDR3 is made up of 12 amino acids. V dropped 7 bases and J dropped 14; count of bases not matched to a gene: 8. CDR3 in amino acids: CASTPGGTGEFF. CDR3 DNA sequence: TGTGCCAGCACCCCGGGAGGGACAGGGGAGTTCTTC.

This sequence joins TRBV9 and TRBJ2-1, with 9 positions matching TRBD2. The V segment lost 0 bases and the J segment 7 bases; nucleotides outside the gene matches: 8. CDR1 is SGDLS and CDR2 is YYNGEE in the germline V gene. CDR3 length: 16 residues. The CDR3 protein is CASSVGDSGSMNEQFF. CDR3 nucleotide sequence: TGTGCCAGCAGCGTAGGTGATAGCGGGAGTATGAATGAGCAGTTCTTC.

V usage is TRBV5-1 and J usage is TRBJ1-1, with D tentatively TRBD1 (5 bases). V lost 4 bases and J lost 2, with 12 bases in between. Germline values: CDR1 SGHRS, CDR2 YFSETQ. This CDR3 has 14 residues. CDR3 amino acids: CASSLQTANTEAFF. The CDR3 coding sequence is TGCGCCAGCAGCCTGCAGACAGCCAACACTGAAGCTTTCTTT. The full variable domain, rest sourced from reference TRBV5-1 and TRBJ1-1, is KAGVTQTPRYLIKTRGQQVTLSCSPISGHRSVSWYQQTPGQGLQFLFEYFSETQRNKGNFPGRFSGRQFSNSRSEMNVSTLELGDSALYLCASSLQTANTEAFFGQGTRLTVV.